The source of this T cell receptor (beta chain) is a study of shared clonotypes between healthy human individuals. A split of CD4+ cells into CD45RA+ naive and CD45RA-negative memory subsets was performed. Deep-level running was used for the assay. Around 32,000 T cell genomes, or about 200 ng DNA, went into the sorted-subset replicate PCRs. Assay: immunoSEQ multiplex PCR; the TCRdb copy retains only in-frame clones and omits some. The data show about 2.3 million clones, 93% seen once. Trimming shortened V by 0 bases and J by 0 bases, and 15 bases separated the two germline ends. CDR1 is SGHTA and CDR2 is FQGTGA in the germline V gene. This CDR3 is built from 19 residues.

V usage is TRBV7-3 and J usage is TRBJ2-6; D possibly corresponds to TRBD2 (5 bases). The sequenced sample consisted of naive CD4+ T cells from PBMCs. Subset described: CD45RA+ positively selected. The sequence derives from a man between 18 and 35 years old in good health. Some clones in this sample may be carry-over from other donors' samples. CDR3 coding DNA: TGTGCCAGCAGCTTAACGATAGTCCGGGATTCCTCTGGGGCCAACGTCCTGACTTTC. Protein: CASSLTIVRDSSGANVLTF. Based on the CDR3 plus reference TRBV7-3 and TRBJ2-6, the full variable domain is GAGVSQTPSNKVTEKGKYVELRCDPISGHTALYWYRQSLGQGPEFLIYFQGTGAADDSGLPNDRFFAVRPEGSVSTLKIQRTERGDSAVYLCASSLTIVRDSSGANVLTFGAGSRLTVL.